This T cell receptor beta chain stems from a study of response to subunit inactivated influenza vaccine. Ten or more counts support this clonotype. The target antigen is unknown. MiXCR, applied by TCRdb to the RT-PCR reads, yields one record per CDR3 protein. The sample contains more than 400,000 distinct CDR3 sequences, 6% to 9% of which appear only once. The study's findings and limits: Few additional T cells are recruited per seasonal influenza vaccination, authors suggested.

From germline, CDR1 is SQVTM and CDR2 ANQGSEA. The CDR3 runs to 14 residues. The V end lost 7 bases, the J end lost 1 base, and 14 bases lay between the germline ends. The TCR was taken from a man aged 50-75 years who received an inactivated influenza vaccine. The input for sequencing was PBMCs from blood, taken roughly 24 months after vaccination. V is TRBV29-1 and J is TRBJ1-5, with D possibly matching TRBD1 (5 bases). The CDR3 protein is CSEQGLRSNQPQHF. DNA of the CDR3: TGCAGCGAGCAGGGTTTGAGGAGCAATCAGCCCCAGCATTTT.